Listed below are T cell receptor beta chains from one sample, sequenced in a study of a mutant IDH1 vaccine in newly diagnosed glioma. Their cognate antigens are unknown. Method: immunoSEQ multiplex PCR; TCRdb's copy keeps in-frame clones and lacks some. The top ten clones hold around 2.4% of a sample with 43,000 or so clones, less than 85% of them seen once. Material: PBMCs, obtained from a glioma patient whose treatment included an IDH1 peptide vaccine. These receptors originate from a woman younger than 35 with glioma. Some clones in this sample may be carry-over from other donors' samples. Each CDR3 is given with its conserved first and last residue. Each record gives: D gene, J gene, V gene, clone size, CDR3 protein, CDR3 DNA. A D gene is named only where the DNA matches it firmly. Clone size is shown for a subset of rows, as once, few, many or a class of expanded clone.

d_gene: TRBD2; j_gene: TRBJ2-1; v_gene: TRBV6-5; abundance: -; CDR3aa: CASSYLKRGAYNEQFF; CDR3nt: TGTGCCAGCAGTTACCTGAAGCGGGGCGCATACAATGAGCAGTTCTTC
d_gene: TRBD1; j_gene: TRBJ2-7; v_gene: TRBV29-1; abundance: -; CDR3aa: CSGARTGKSEQYF; CDR3nt: TGCAGCGGGGCAAGGACAGGGAAGAGCGAGCAGTACTTC
d_gene: -; j_gene: TRBJ1-2; v_gene: TRBV6-5; abundance: -; CDR3aa: CASSYRTAPNYGYTF; CDR3nt: TGTGCCAGCAGTTACCGGACAGCACCTAACTATGGCTACACCTTC
d_gene: TRBD2; j_gene: TRBJ2-3; v_gene: TRBV11-2; abundance: -; CDR3aa: CASRPLAGRRNTQYF; CDR3nt: TGTGCCAGCAGGCCCCTAGCGGGTCGCCGCAATACGCAGTATTTT
d_gene: -; j_gene: TRBJ1-4; v_gene: TRBV7-9; abundance: -; CDR3aa: CASKIGVNSEKLFF; CDR3nt: TGTGCCAGCAAAATAGGGGTGAATTCTGAAAAACTGTTTTTT
d_gene: TRBD2; j_gene: TRBJ2-3; v_gene: TRBV6-4; abundance: once; CDR3aa: CATSPLAGAFTDTQYF; CDR3nt: TGTGCCACCAGCCCACTAGCGGGGGCCTTCACAGATACGCAGTATTTT
d_gene: TRBD1; j_gene: TRBJ1-5; v_gene: TRBV7-2; abundance: -; CDR3aa: CASRRTGSNQPQHF; CDR3nt: TGTGCCAGCAGAAGGACAGGTAGCAATCAGCCCCAGCATTTT
d_gene: TRBD2; j_gene: TRBJ2-5; v_gene: TRBV11-2; abundance: -; CDR3aa: CASSGRLAGGQETQYF; CDR3nt: TGTGCCAGCAGCGGCCGACTAGCGGGGGGCCAAGAGACCCAGTACTTC
d_gene: TRBD2; j_gene: TRBJ2-4; v_gene: TRBV5-1; abundance: once; CDR3aa: CASSYSGTENIQYF; CDR3nt: TGCGCCAGCAGCTATAGCGGGACCGAAAACATTCAGTACTTC
d_gene: -; j_gene: TRBJ1-1; v_gene: TRBV14; abundance: -; CDR3aa: CASSHFQWNTEAFF; CDR3nt: TGTGCCAGCAGCCATTTTCAGTGGAACACTGAAGCTTTCTTT
d_gene: TRBD1; j_gene: TRBJ2-7; v_gene: TRBV11-3; abundance: few; CDR3aa: CASSTTGVGEQYF; CDR3nt: TGTGCCAGCAGCACAACAGGGGTCGGCGAGCAGTACTTC
d_gene: -; j_gene: TRBJ2-4; v_gene: TRBV27; abundance: -; CDR3aa: CASSLRGRGAKNIQYF; CDR3nt: TGTGCCAGCAGTTTAAGGGGTAGGGGGGCCAAAAACATTCAGTACTTC
d_gene: -; j_gene: TRBJ1-2; v_gene: TRBV19; abundance: -; CDR3aa: CASSFGASNYGYTF; CDR3nt: TGTGCCAGTAGTTTTGGGGCCTCTAACTATGGCTACACCTTC
d_gene: -; j_gene: TRBJ2-3; v_gene: TRBV27; abundance: -; CDR3aa: CASSLSSGGPDTQYF; CDR3nt: TGTGCCAGCAGTTTATCATCAGGAGGGCCAGATACGCAGTATTTT
d_gene: TRBD1; j_gene: TRBJ1-2; v_gene: TRBV13; abundance: -; CDR3aa: CASSVTGEGLNYGYTF; CDR3nt: TGTGCCAGCAGCGTGACAGGGGAAGGACTTAACTATGGCTACACCTTC
d_gene: TRBD2; j_gene: TRBJ2-7; v_gene: TRBV30; abundance: -; CDR3aa: CAWRPGLASYEQYF; CDR3nt: TGTGCCTGGAGACCGGGACTAGCGTCCTACGAGCAGTACTTC
d_gene: -; j_gene: TRBJ2-2; v_gene: TRBV5-1; abundance: few; CDR3aa: CASSLVRVGGNTGELFF; CDR3nt: TGCGCCAGCAGCTTGGTTCGGGTAGGGGGAAACACCGGGGAGCTGTTTTTT
d_gene: TRBD1; j_gene: TRBJ2-2; v_gene: TRBV7-2; abundance: -; CDR3aa: CASSSTGDRELFF; CDR3nt: TGTGCCAGCAGCTCGACAGGGGACCGGGAGCTGTTTTTT
d_gene: -; j_gene: TRBJ2-5; v_gene: TRBV29-1; abundance: -; CDR3aa: CSVEEGAYEQYF; CDR3nt: TGCAGCGTTGAAGAGGGGGCATATGAGCAGTACTTC
d_gene: -; j_gene: TRBJ1-1; v_gene: TRBV4-3; abundance: -; CDR3aa: CASSQDPRPNTEAFF; CDR3nt: TGCGCCAGCAGCCAAGATCCCCGGCCAAACACTGAAGCTTTCTTT
d_gene: -; j_gene: TRBJ2-7; v_gene: TRBV6-6; abundance: -; CDR3aa: CASSSPTLSSYEQYF; CDR3nt: TGTGCCAGCAGTTCCCCGACACTGAGCTCCTACGAGCAGTACTTC
d_gene: -; j_gene: TRBJ2-3; v_gene: TRBV6-6; abundance: -; CDR3aa: CASRGSSTDTQYF; CDR3nt: TGTGCCAGCAGGGGATCTAGCACAGATACGCAGTATTTT
d_gene: -; j_gene: TRBJ2-1; v_gene: TRBV7-2; abundance: -; CDR3aa: CASSLSSMGAGEQFF; CDR3nt: TGTGCCAGCAGCTTATCCTCGATGGGGGCAGGTGAGCAGTTCTTC
d_gene: -; j_gene: TRBJ2-1; v_gene: TRBV19; abundance: few; CDR3aa: CASSILGTEQFF; CDR3nt: TGTGCCAGTAGTATTTTGGGTACGGAGCAGTTCTTC
d_gene: -; j_gene: TRBJ1-5; v_gene: TRBV11-2; abundance: few; CDR3aa: CASSWGQGRGQPQHF; CDR3nt: TGTGCCAGCAGCTGGGGGCAGGGACGGGGACAGCCCCAGCATTTT
d_gene: TRBD2; j_gene: TRBJ2-2; v_gene: TRBV6-1; abundance: -; CDR3aa: CASSVRGAGELFF; CDR3nt: TGTGCCAGCAGTGTGCGGGGGGCCGGGGAGCTGTTTTTT
d_gene: TRBD1; j_gene: TRBJ1-2; v_gene: TRBV5-1; abundance: -; CDR3aa: CASSAGQGLNRYYGYTF; CDR3nt: TGCGCCAGCAGCGCCGGACAGGGGTTAAATCGGTACTATGGCTACACCTTC
d_gene: -; j_gene: TRBJ1-2; v_gene: TRBV5-1; abundance: -; CDR3aa: CASSSGQSYGYTF; CDR3nt: TGCGCCAGCAGCTCCGGACAGAGCTATGGCTACACCTTC
d_gene: TRBD1; j_gene: TRBJ1-3; v_gene: TRBV29-1; abundance: -; CDR3aa: CSVEYRGPSGNTIYF; CDR3nt: TGCAGCGTTGAGTACAGGGGCCCCTCTGGAAACACCATATATTTT
d_gene: TRBD1; j_gene: TRBJ1-3; v_gene: TRBV27; abundance: -; CDR3aa: CASSQDRAPGNTIYF; CDR3nt: TGTGCCAGCAGTCAGGACAGGGCGCCTGGAAACACCATATATTTT
d_gene: TRBD1; j_gene: TRBJ1-1; v_gene: TRBV18; abundance: -; CDR3aa: CASSLDRGNTEAFF; CDR3nt: TGTGCCAGCTCACTGGACAGGGGGAACACTGAAGCTTTCTTT